This T cell receptor beta chain originates from a study of T cell repertoires in cytomegalovirus infection. This clonotype has ten or more counts. Its specificity is not known. One entry per CDR3 protein results from TCRdb running MiXCR on the reads. The sample lists some 940,000 distinct CDR3 sequences, approximately 31% occurring once. Trimming took off 2 bases at V and 0 bases at J, with 17 bases between the two ends. The V gene's germline CDR1 is MGHRA and CDR2 YSYEKL. The CDR3 is 17 residues long. Notes on the study in general: Summed public TCR beta family frequency identified CMV carriers bearing the relevant HLA.

The material was cultured CD8+ T cells from PBMCs, obtained from culture after CMV antigen stimulation. The genes are TRBV4-1 and TRBJ2-7; D may correspond to TRBD1 or TRBD2 (5 bases each). This sequence was found in a human donor in good health (CMV status not recorded). Some clones in this sample may be carry-over from other donors' samples. CDR3 DNA sequence: TGCGCCAGCAGCCAACCTTCGGGGACCTCATTCTCCTACGAGCAGTACTTC. Residues: CASSQPSGTSFSYEQYF.